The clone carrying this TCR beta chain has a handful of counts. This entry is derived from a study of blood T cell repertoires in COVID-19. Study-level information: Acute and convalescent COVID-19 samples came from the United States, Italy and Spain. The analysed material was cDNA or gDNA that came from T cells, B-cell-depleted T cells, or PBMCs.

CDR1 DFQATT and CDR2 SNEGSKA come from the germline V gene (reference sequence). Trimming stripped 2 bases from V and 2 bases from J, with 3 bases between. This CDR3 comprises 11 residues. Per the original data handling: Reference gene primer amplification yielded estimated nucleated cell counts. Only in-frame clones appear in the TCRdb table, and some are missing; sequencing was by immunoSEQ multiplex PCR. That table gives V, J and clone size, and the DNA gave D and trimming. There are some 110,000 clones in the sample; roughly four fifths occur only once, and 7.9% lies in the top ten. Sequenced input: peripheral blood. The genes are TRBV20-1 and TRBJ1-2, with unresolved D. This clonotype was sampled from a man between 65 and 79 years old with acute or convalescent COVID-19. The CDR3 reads CSARPNYGYTF. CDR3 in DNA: TGCAGTGCTAGACCGAACTATGGCTACACCTTC.